The rows below give T cell receptor beta chains drawn from one sample of a study of shared clonotypes between healthy human individuals. Repertoires were generated with immunoSEQ multiplex PCR, while TCRdb's copy carries only in-frame clones and drops some. The data contain 450,000 to 500,000 clones, roughly 80% of them singletons. The sequenced material came from PBMCs. These receptors were taken from a woman between 35 and 50 years old in good health. Some clones in this sample may be carry-over from other donors' samples. Both conserved end residues are part of each CDR3. D genes are given only for firm matches. The size entry is marked missing in some rows and otherwise reads once, few, many or a size class.

clone_size j_call v_call d_call cdr3_length cdr3_nt cdr3_aa
. TRBJ2-1 TRBV27 TRBD2 14 TGTGCCAGCATCGGGGGGAGCTCCTACAATGAGCAGTTCTTC CASIGGSSYNEQFF
few TRBJ1-2 TRBV2 . 15 TGTGCCAGCAGACTAACTCAGAGGACTAACTATGGCTACACCTTC CASRLTQRTNYGYTF
. TRBJ1-1 TRBV30 . 14 TGTGCCTGGACCCGAAGGGCCGTGAACACTGAAGCTTTCTTT CAWTRRAVNTEAFF
once TRBJ2-2 TRBV9 . 17 TGTGCCAGCAGCGTACAGGGTACTAGGGGTAACACCGGGGAGCTGTTTTTT CASSVQGTRGNTGELFF
. TRBJ1-1 TRBV18 . 13 TGTGCCAGCTCGCAGGGTGGGAACACTGAAGCTTTCTTT CASSQGGNTEAFF
. TRBJ2-3 TRBV5-1 . 14 TGCGCCAGCAGCTTGGAGGACATCACAGATACGCAGTATTTT CASSLEDITDTQYF
. TRBJ2-7 TRBV11-2 TRBD1 14 TGTGCCAGCAGCTCCGGGACAGGGCTCTACGAGCAGTACTTC CASSSGTGLYEQYF
. TRBJ2-5 TRBV6-1 . 14 TGTGCCAGCAGTGAAGGAGGACAGATAGAGACCCAGTACTTC CASSEGGQIETQYF
. TRBJ2-1 TRBV11-3 . 11 TGTGCCAGCAGCAACAGCGATGAGCAGTTCTTC CASSNSDEQFF
. TRBJ2-1 TRBV30 TRBD2 15 TGTGCCTGGAGACAACTAGCGGGAGGCATCAATGAGCAGTTCTTC CAWRQLAGGINEQFF
. TRBJ1-2 TRBV15 . 16 TGTGCCACCAGCAGAGATATGGGCAGGGACGGATATGGCTACACCTTC CATSRDMGRDGYGYTF
many TRBJ1-5 TRBV2 . 14 TGTGCCAGCAGTGAATCTGGGTTGGCTCAGCCCCAGCATTTT CASSESGLAQPQHF
. TRBJ2-7 TRBV5-1 . 15 TGCGCCAGCAGCAACCTCCCTGGGGAAACCTACGAGCAGTACTTC CASSNLPGETYEQYF
. TRBJ2-5 TRBV6-6 . 14 TGTGCCAGCAGACGAACGGGAGACTCAGAGACCCAGTACTTC CASRRTGDSETQYF
. TRBJ2-2 TRBV18 TRBD2 14 TGTGCCAGCTCAGCGGGAGACGGGACCGGGGAGCTGTTTTTT CASSAGDGTGELFF
. TRBJ2-7 TRBV27 TRBD2 17 TGTGCCAGCAGAAGACCCGGAAGGCGGGAGGGGCTCCACGAGCAGTACTTC CASRRPGRREGLHEQYF